These 9 T cell receptor beta chains came from one sample sequenced in a study of early T cells in non-severe SARS-CoV-2 infection. From the 5' RACE reads, TCRdb called clonotypes with MiXCR, one entry per CDR3 protein. The top ten hold 5% to 7.5% of the sample, which has roughly 26,000 distinct CDR3 sequences, 4% to 4.5% seen once. The sample comprised whole blood. These receptors all come from an adult who was a healthcare worker with PCR-confirmed SARS-CoV-2 infection or an uninfected control (not recorded which).

This clonotype was counted at least ten times. This chain uses TRBV4-2 with TRBJ1-3; D call uncertain. Trimming pared 4 bases from V and 3 bases from J, leaving 13 bases between. Germline CDR1 is LGHNA and CDR2 is YNFKEQ. CDR3 size: 15 residues. CDR3 coding DNA: TGTGCCAGCAGCCTCGAGGCCACGCGTGGAAACACCATATATTTT. It yields the protein CASSLEATRGNTIYF.

V gene TRBV7-3 combines with J gene TRBJ2-5; D unresolved. V lost 5 bases, J lost 0 bases, and 7 bases lay in between. The germline gives CDR1 SGHTA, CDR2 FQGTGA. This CDR3 spans 13 amino acids. The CDR3 protein is CASSQENQETQYF. The CDR3 region has the DNA TGTGCCAGCAGCCAAGAGAACCAAGAGACCCAGTACTTC.

This clonotype was counted a few times. The chain is built from TRBV15 and TRBJ1-6; D remains ambiguous. CDR1 and CDR2 from the germline V gene are LNHNV and YYDKDF (reference sequence). The length of the CDR3 is 15 residues. V was pared by 1 base and J by 9 bases, with 13 bases between. In DNA form, the CDR3 reads TGTGCCACCAGCAGAGCTAGGGAGTTGGTTTCACCCCTCCACTTT. Amino acid sequence: CATSRARELVSPLHF.

This clonotype is classed as medium-sized. This chain uses TRBV2 with TRBJ1-5, with a possible D match to TRBD1 (5 bases). The germline V and J ends were trimmed by 8 bases and 5 bases, with 13 bases remaining between them. Germline V gene lookup returns CDR1 SNHLY and CDR2 FYNNEI. This CDR3 spans 13 amino acids. The CDR3 is CASSGLRDQPQHF. The CDR3 DNA reads TGTGCCAGCTCAGGGTTAAGGGATCAGCCCCAGCATTTT.

The table lists this clonotype with many counts. The V and J genes are TRBV5-1 and TRBJ2-5, with TRBD2 as a possible D gene (5 bases). Germline CDR1 SGHRS, CDR2 YFSETQ. CDR3 length: 15 amino acids. Trimming pared 4 bases from V and 2 bases from J, leaving 15 bases between. The CDR3 spells CASSLQTTQQETQYF. CDR3 in DNA: TGCGCCAGCAGCCTCCAGACTACCCAGCAAGAGACCCAGTACTTC.

This clonotype was counted ten times or more. A junction boundary mismatches the germline segment, possibly from a read error. This rearrangement joins TRBV7-9 to TRBJ2-1, with D possibly TRBD2 on 7 matching bases. This CDR3 has 19 residues. Germline CDR1 SEHNR, CDR2 FQNEAQ (reference sequence). The CDR3 sequence: CASSRPSRTRGSSYDEQFF. The CDR3 DNA reads as TGTGCCAGCAGCCGACCATCTCGGACTAGGGGGAGCTCCTACGATGAGCAGTTCTTC.

This clonotype was recorded many times. V gene TRBV12-3 or TRBV12-4 combines with J gene TRBJ1-1; 9 bases are a match to TRBD1. There are 17 residues in the CDR3. The J segment lost 4 bases and the V segment lost 3 bases, leaving 12 bases of the junction unmatched. CDR3 DNA sequence: TGTGCCAGCAGTTTGGCGGGACAGGGAACGAGAAGCACTGAAGCTTTCTTT. Protein product: CASSLAGQGTRSTEAFF.

This clonotype was picked up many times. This rearrangement joins TRBV18 to TRBJ1-1; a possible D gene is TRBD1 (6 bases). The germline V gene encodes CDR1 KGHSH and CDR2 LQKENI. This CDR3 is 16 amino acids long. V was trimmed by 0 bases and J by 0 bases, leaving 11 bases between them. The CDR3 sequence: CASSPPTGIMNTEAFF. The CDR3 DNA follows: TGTGCCAGCTCACCACCAACAGGGATTATGAACACTGAAGCTTTCTTT.

There are a few counts of this clonotype. The chain links TRBV7-2 to TRBJ2-3; D is uncertain. The V gene's germline CDR1 is SGHTA and CDR2 FQGNSA. The CDR3 loop spans 15 amino acids. Trimming cost V 2 bases and J 1 base, with 10 bases left between them. As DNA, the CDR3 is TGTGCCAGCAGCTTAAAGGGCGGACGCACAGATACGCAGTATTTT. Amino acids: CASSLKGGRTDTQYF.